The TCR beta chain under discussion was sequenced for a study of regulatory T cells in long-lasting Graves disease. Noted time point: persistent/refractory GD, antithyroid drugs over 5 years with positive TRAb. Preparation of the TCR library used RNA extracted from PBMCs. This clonotype was counted a few times. Per the germline V gene, CDR1 is ENHRY and CDR2 is SYGVKD. This CDR3 contains 15 residues. The V and J ends lost 3 bases and 6 bases, in that order; junction bases with no gene match: 5. Both iRepertoire HTBI primers and Arm-PCR of CDR3 regions were used to build the TCR beta libraries. TCRdb processed the multiplex PCR reads anew with MiXCR; each CDR3 protein has one entry. The table has over 350,000 distinct CDR3 sequences, around 20% seen once; the top ten hold roughly 20%.

The receptor was isolated from a female donor with Graves disease. This chain uses TRBV10-3 with TRBJ1-2, with TRBD1 matching 12 bases. Source: peripheral blood mononuclear cells (PBMCs), taken when the disease was refractory, from a patient treated with antithyroid drugs. CDR3 loop: CAISERGQGANGYTF. The CDR3 nucleotides are TGTGCCATCAGTGAACGGGGACAGGGGGCCAATGGCTACACCTTC.